These 24 T cell receptor beta chains were sequenced from one sample in a study of technical replicates of blood from a few donors. This table comes from immunoSEQ multiplex PCR, and its TCRdb copy is limited to in-frame clones, with some not included. Of 50,000 to 70,000 clones listed, 80% to 95% are singletons. Material: PBMCs. These receptors originate from a human donor in good health. Some clones in this sample may be carry-over from other donors' samples.

This sequence joins TRBV4-3 and TRBJ2-2; TRBD1 aligns across 7 bases. CDR3 length: 15 residues. V shed 0 bases and J 5 bases; nucleotides not matched to a gene: 3. Germline assignment: CDR1 LGHNA and CDR2 YSLEER. The CDR3 nucleotides read TGCGCCAGCAGCCAAGATTTCAGGGGGACCGGGGAGCTGTTTTTT. Amino acids: CASSQDFRGTGELFF.

The gene calls are TRBV7-2 and TRBJ1-2; D perhaps matches TRBD1 (5 bases). The CDR3 has 13 residues. The germline V gene encodes CDR1 SGHTA and CDR2 FQGNSA. V lost 2 bases and J lost 6, with 10 bases in between. CDR3: CASSLRTQDGYTF. The CDR3 DNA follows: TGTGCCAGCAGCTTAAGGACACAGGATGGCTACACCTTC. Variable domain in full (rest from reference TRBV7-2 and TRBJ1-2): GAGVSQSPSNKVTEKGKDVELRCDPISGHTALYWYRQSLGQGLEFLIYFQGNSAPDKSGLPSDRFSAERTGGSVSTLTIQRTQQEDSAVYLCASSLRTQDGYTFGSGTRLTVV.

V is TRBV6-5 and J is TRBJ1-2; 7 positions match TRBD1. Germline CDR1 MNHEY, CDR2 SVGAGI. V lost 2 bases and J lost 4; bases outside the gene matches: 7. The CDR3 consists of 15 residues. CDR3 DNA: TGTGCCAGCAGTTACCGTCAGGGGGGATTCTATGGCTACACCTTC. It is translated as CASSYRQGGFYGYTF.

The chain combines TRBV7-2 with TRBJ1-5, with D perhaps matching TRBD1 (5 bases). The ends were cut back, 2 bases at V and 6 bases at J, with 14 bases in the middle. CDR1 and CDR2 (germline): SGHTA, FQGNSA. CDR3 length: 15 amino acids. CDR3 sequence reads: CASSLSWGQGQPQHF. DNA of the CDR3: TGTGCCAGCAGCTTAAGTTGGGGCCAGGGTCAGCCCCAGCATTTT.

The chain couples TRBV6-5 to TRBJ1-1; TRBD1 aligns across 9 bases. The germline V gene has CDR1 MNHEY and CDR2 SVGAGI. V gave up 6 bases and J gave up 7 bases; unmatched junction bases: 9. CDR3 length equals 14 residues. Here the CDR3 reads CASRGGTGPIEAFF. The CDR3 bases are TGTGCCAGCAGGGGGGGGACAGGGCCAATTGAAGCTTTCTTT.

V is TRBV19 and J is TRBJ1-1, with a possible D match to TRBD1 (5 bases). V was shortened by 8 bases and J by 1 base, with 11 bases between the two germline ends. From germline, CDR1 is LNHDA and CDR2 SQIVND (reference sequence). The CDR3 has 13 residues. In nucleotides, the CDR3 is TGTGCCAGTCCCGGGAGGGGGAACACTGAAGCTTTCTTT. It codes for CASPGRGNTEAFF.

Comment on this clone: An end of the junction does not agree with germline; a read error may underlie this. The chain carries TRBV5-3 and TRBJ1-5; weak D call: TRBD1 (5 bases). TRBV5-3 qualifies as an ORF whose function is uncertain. The CDR3 consists of 17 residues. CDR3 in amino acids: CARRLGDLLICNQPQHF. Written as DNA, the CDR3 is TGTGCCAGAAGGTTGGGGGACTTACTCATATGCAATCAGCCCCAGCATTTT.

The CDR3, as DNA: TGTGCCAGCAGCTTACTGACTATTAACACCGGGGAGCTGTTTTTT. Protein product: CASSLLTINTGELFF. This chain joins TRBV7-8 and TRBJ2-2, with D perhaps matching TRBD2 (5 bases). Germline-derived CDR1 and CDR2 are SGHVS and FQNEAQ. The CDR3 loop spans 15 amino acids. The V end lost 2 bases, the J end lost 2 bases, and 9 bases lay between the germline ends.

This clone has just one count. V gene TRBV4-1 combines with J gene TRBJ2-1; D might be TRBD2 (6 bases). The V and J ends lost 0 bases and 10 bases respectively, with 10 bases between them. Germline loops: CDR1 MGHRA, CDR2 YSYEKL. The CDR3 is 13 amino acids. The CDR3 DNA reads as TGCGCCAGCAGCCAAGAGCCGCGGGACGAGCAGTTCTTC. Residues: CASSQEPRDEQFF.

The gene calls are TRBV4-1 and TRBJ1-5; maybe TRBD1 (5 bases). The germline gives CDR1 MGHRA, CDR2 YSYEKL. V was trimmed by 3 bases and J by 7 bases, leaving 19 bases between them. The CDR3 is 16 amino acids. In nucleotides, the CDR3 is TGCGCCAGCAGCCAGCCCCGGGACCGGAGGGACCAGCCCCAGCATTTT. Protein product: CASSQPRDRRDQPQHF.

This sequence joins TRBV5-1 and TRBJ1-2; 7 bases align to TRBD1. This CDR3 is built from 13 residues. Trimming took 4 bases from V and 8 from J; bases not matched to a gene: 8. Germline CDR1 is SGHRS and CDR2 is YFSETQ. CDR3 bases: TGCGCCAGCAGCCTACGGGACAGTTGGGGCTACACCTTC. Amino acids: CASSLRDSWGYTF.

The chain couples TRBV6-1 to TRBJ1-2; 8 bases match TRBD1. The length of the CDR3 is 12 residues. V shed 7 bases, J shed 5 bases, and the junction held 3 bases outside the gene matches. CDR1 and CDR2 from the germline V gene are MNHNS and SASEGT. For the CDR3, the DNA is TGTGCCAGCAACACAGGGGGGTATGGCTACACCTTC. Encoded protein: CASNTGGYGYTF.

Notes on this clone: Germline is not matched at one junction end, which may reflect a read error. The gene calls are TRBV6-1 and TRBJ1-6; D not resolved. The V gene's germline CDR1 is MNHNS and CDR2 SASEGT. CDR3 length: 17 residues. The CDR3 nucleotides read TGTGCCAGCACTGAAAAAAACTGGAGCTCCTATAATTCACCCCTCCACTTT. Translating gives CASTEKNWSSYNSPLHF.

The chain employs TRBV7-9 and TRBJ2-5; the D is unclear. Germline CDR1 reads SEHNR; CDR2 reads FQNEAQ (reference sequence). The CDR3 sequence is 14 residues long. Deletions cut 5 bases from V and 5 bases from J, with 15 bases between. The CDR3 is CASSPRHREETQYF. The CDR3 region has the DNA TGTGCCAGCAGCCCAAGACACAGAGAGGAGACCCAGTACTTC.

The chain carries TRBV9 and TRBJ1-4, with D perhaps matching TRBD1 (5 bases). Per the germline V gene, CDR1 is SGDLS and CDR2 is YYNGEE. This CDR3 comprises 15 residues. V lost 3 bases and J lost 3, with 12 bases in between. CDR3 residues: CASSAYGGPNEKLFF. In DNA form, the CDR3 reads TGTGCCAGCAGCGCCTACGGGGGTCCTAATGAAAAACTGTTTTTT.

The chain recombines TRBV5-6 with TRBJ2-7; the match to TRBD2 covers 8 bases. J was trimmed by 0 bases and V by 0 bases; bases with no gene match: 14. Germline V gene sequence: CDR1 SGHDT, CDR2 YYEEEE. The CDR3 runs 19 residues. Here the CDR3 reads CASSLEGGYREGSSYEQYF. The CDR3, as DNA: TGTGCCAGCAGCTTGGAAGGGGGATATCGGGAGGGGAGCTCCTACGAGCAGTACTTC.

The chain uses TRBV5-5 and TRBJ2-7; TRBD2 might be the D (6 bases). CDR3 length: 16 amino acids. Between the trimmed V and J ends, which lost 2 bases and 5 bases, there was a span of 20 bases. Germline CDR1 and CDR2: SGHKS and YYEKEE (reference sequence). The CDR3 DNA is TGTGCCAGCAGCTTCCCAAGGGGCGGGAAATGGAACGAGCAGTACTTC. This translates into CASSFPRGGKWNEQYF.

A single count supports this clone. The chain joins TRBV5-6 to TRBJ1-2; the D gene is possibly TRBD1 (5 bases). CDR3 length: 11 residues. V shed 2 bases and J shed 7 bases, with 6 bases lying between them. Germline V CDR1 and CDR2: SGHDT, YYEEEE. CDR3 nucleotide sequence: TGTGCCAGCAGCTTCAGGGTTGGCTACACCTTC. Protein product: CASSFRVGYTF.

J is TRBJ2-7 and V is TRBV4-1; 10 nucleotides line up with TRBD2. Per germline, CDR1 MGHRA and CDR2 YSYEKL. Trimming cost V 0 bases and J 4 bases; bases outside gene matches: 0. The CDR3 runs 14 residues. This CDR3 reads CASSQDSGRYEQYF. The CDR3 bases are TGCGCCAGCAGCCAAGATAGCGGGAGGTACGAGCAGTACTTC.

The CDR3 DNA is TGTGCCAGCAGTTTACTAGCGGGACCGGAGGAGACCCAGTACTTC. This gives the protein CASSLLAGPEETQYF. The chain is built from TRBV6-5 and TRBJ2-5; TRBD2 matches at 10 bases. CDR1 and CDR2 (germline): MNHEY, SVGAGI. This CDR3 contains 15 residues. The J segment lost 5 bases and the V segment lost 4 bases, leaving 7 bases of the junction unmatched.

The chain uses TRBV2 and TRBJ2-7, with 11 bases identical to TRBD2. Losses at the gene ends were 10 bases for V and 3 bases for J; bases not matched to a gene: 8. Germline V gene data show CDR1 as SNHLY and CDR2 as FYNNEI. CDR3 length: 14 residues. CDR3 in DNA: TGTGCCACAAAAGAACTAGCGGGGGACTACGAGCAGTACTTC. This encodes CATKELAGDYEQYF. Based on the CDR3 plus reference TRBV2 and TRBJ2-7, the full variable domain is EPEVTQTPSHQVTQMGQEVILRCVPISNHLYFYWYRQILGQKVEFLVSFYNNEISEKSEIFDDQFSVERPDGSNFTLKIRSTKLEDSAMYFCATKELAGDYEQYFGPGTRLTVT.

J is TRBJ2-3 and V is TRBV7-2, with TRBD2 matching over 10 bases. V was pared by 1 base and J by 5 bases, with 3 bases of the junction left unmatched. This CDR3 has 15 residues. Per the germline V gene, CDR1 is SGHTA and CDR2 is FQGNSA. The CDR3 spells CASSLELAGVDTQYF. The CDR3 bases are TGTGCCAGCAGCTTAGAGCTAGCGGGGGTAGATACGCAGTATTTT.

The J gene is TRBJ2-3, the V gene TRBV7-2; D may be TRBD2 (5 bases). The germline V gene encodes CDR1 SGHTA and CDR2 FQGNSA. V dropped 4 bases and J dropped 7 bases, with 18 bases sitting between them. CDR3 size: 15 residues. CDR3 sequence reads: CASSSVWAGGYTQYF. For the CDR3, the DNA is TGTGCCAGCAGCTCAGTTTGGGCGGGCGGTTATACGCAGTATTTT.

J is TRBJ1-2 and V is TRBV7-9, with D unresolved. Germline-derived CDR1 and CDR2 are SEHNR and FQNEAQ (reference sequence). V lost 3 bases to trimming and J lost 14 bases, with 19 bases between them. The CDR3 runs 13 residues. The CDR3: CASSFDFLWAGTF. CDR3 sequence (DNA): TGTGCCAGCAGCTTTGATTTTTTATGGGCTGGAACCTTC.